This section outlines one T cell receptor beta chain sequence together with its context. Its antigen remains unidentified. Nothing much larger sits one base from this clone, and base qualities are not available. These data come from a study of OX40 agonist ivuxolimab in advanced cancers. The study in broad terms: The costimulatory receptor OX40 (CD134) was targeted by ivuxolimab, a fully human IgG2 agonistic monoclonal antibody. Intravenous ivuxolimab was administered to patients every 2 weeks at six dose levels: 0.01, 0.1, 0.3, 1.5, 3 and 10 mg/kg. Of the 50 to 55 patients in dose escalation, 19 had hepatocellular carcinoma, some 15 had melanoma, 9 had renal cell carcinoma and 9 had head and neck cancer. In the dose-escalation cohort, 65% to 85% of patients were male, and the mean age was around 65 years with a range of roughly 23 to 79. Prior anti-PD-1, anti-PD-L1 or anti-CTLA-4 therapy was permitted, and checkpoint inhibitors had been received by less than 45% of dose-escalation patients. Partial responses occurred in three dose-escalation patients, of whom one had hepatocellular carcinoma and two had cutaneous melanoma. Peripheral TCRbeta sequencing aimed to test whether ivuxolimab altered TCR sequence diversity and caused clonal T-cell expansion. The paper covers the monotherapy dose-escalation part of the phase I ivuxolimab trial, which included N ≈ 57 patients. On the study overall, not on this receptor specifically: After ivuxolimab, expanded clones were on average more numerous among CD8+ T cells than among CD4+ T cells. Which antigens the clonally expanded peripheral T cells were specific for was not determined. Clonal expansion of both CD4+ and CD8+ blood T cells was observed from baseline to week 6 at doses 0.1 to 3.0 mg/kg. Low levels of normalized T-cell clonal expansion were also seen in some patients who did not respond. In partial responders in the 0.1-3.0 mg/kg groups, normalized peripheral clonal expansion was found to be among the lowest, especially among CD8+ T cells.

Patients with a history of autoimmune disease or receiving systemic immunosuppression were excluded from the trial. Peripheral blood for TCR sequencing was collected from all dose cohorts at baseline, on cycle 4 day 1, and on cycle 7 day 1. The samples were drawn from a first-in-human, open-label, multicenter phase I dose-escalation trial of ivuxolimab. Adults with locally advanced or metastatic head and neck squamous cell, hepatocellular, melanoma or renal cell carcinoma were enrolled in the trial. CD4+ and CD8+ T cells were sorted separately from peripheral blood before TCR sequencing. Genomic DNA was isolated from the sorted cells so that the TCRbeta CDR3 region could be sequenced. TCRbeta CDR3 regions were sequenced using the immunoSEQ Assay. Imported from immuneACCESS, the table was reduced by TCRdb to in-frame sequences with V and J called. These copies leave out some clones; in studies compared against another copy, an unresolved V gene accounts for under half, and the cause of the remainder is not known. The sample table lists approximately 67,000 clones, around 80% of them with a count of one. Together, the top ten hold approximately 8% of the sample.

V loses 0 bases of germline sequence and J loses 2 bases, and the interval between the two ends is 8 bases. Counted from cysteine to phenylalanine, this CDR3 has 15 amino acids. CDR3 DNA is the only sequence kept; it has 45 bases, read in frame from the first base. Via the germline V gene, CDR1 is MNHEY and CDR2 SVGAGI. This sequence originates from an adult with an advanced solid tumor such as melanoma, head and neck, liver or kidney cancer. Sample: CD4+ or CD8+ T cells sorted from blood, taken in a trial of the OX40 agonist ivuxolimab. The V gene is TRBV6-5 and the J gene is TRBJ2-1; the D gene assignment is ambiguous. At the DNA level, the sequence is TGTGCCAGCAGTTACTCCTTAGGGACCTACAATGAGCAGTTCTTC. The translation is CASSYSLGTYNEQFF.